These T cell receptor beta chains were read from a single sample in a study of CD8 T cells in ankylosing spondylitis. TCRdb re-called the 5' RACE reads with MiXCR, one entry per CDR3 protein. This sample has 300,000 to 350,000 distinct CDR3 sequences; roughly 14% occur once, and the top ten carry approximately 0.99%. The sample comprised blood, either unsorted or a sorted T cell fraction (not recorded which). These receptors came from a male donor with ankylosing spondylitis or in good health (not recorded which). Both conserved end residues are part of each CDR3. Fields, in order: V gene, J gene, clone size, D gene, CDR3 protein, CDR3 DNA. The D gene is left open where the match is weak. Clone sizes are given selectively: once, few, many, or a class where the clone is expanded.

V gene: TRBV12-3/TRBV12-4; J gene: TRBJ2-3; clone size: few; D gene: NA; CDR3 protein: CASSFPHGGTDTQYF; CDR3 DNA: TGTGCCAGCAGTTTCCCTCATGGAGGCACAGATACGCAGTATTTT
V gene: TRBV21-1; J gene: TRBJ2-5; clone size: NA; D gene: NA; CDR3 protein: CASSKVGGLTPRPGETQYF; CDR3 DNA: TGTGCCAGCAGCAAAGTAGGGGGTTTGACTCCTCGTCCAGGAGAGACCCAGTACTTC
V gene: TRBV15; J gene: TRBJ2-3; clone size: many; D gene: TRBD2; CDR3 protein: CATSRDGLATDTQYF; CDR3 DNA: TGTGCCACCAGCAGAGATGGACTAGCCACAGATACGCAGTATTTT
V gene: TRBV5-6; J gene: TRBJ2-2; clone size: NA; D gene: TRBD2; CDR3 protein: CASSLTSGNGELFF; CDR3 DNA: TGTGCCAGCAGCTTAACTAGCGGGAACGGGGAGCTGTTTTTT
V gene: TRBV7-2; J gene: TRBJ2-5; clone size: few; D gene: NA; CDR3 protein: CASSLRPGLGGETQYF; CDR3 DNA: TGTGCCAGCAGCTTACGCCCGGGTCTCGGTGGGGAGACCCAGTACTTC
V gene: TRBV12-3/TRBV12-4; J gene: TRBJ1-2; clone size: NA; D gene: NA; CDR3 protein: CASRFGQGDYGYTF; CDR3 DNA: TGTGCCAGCCGCTTTGGGCAGGGAGACTATGGCTACACCTTC
V gene: TRBV7-9; J gene: TRBJ2-3; clone size: few; D gene: TRBD2; CDR3 protein: CASSSGLVVDTQYF; CDR3 DNA: TGTGCCAGCAGCTCAGGACTAGTAGTAGATACGCAGTATTTT
V gene: TRBV20-1; J gene: TRBJ2-1; clone size: NA; D gene: TRBD2; CDR3 protein: CSASNRAGINEQFF; CDR3 DNA: TGCAGTGCTAGTAATCGAGCGGGGATCAATGAGCAGTTCTTC
V gene: TRBV5-1; J gene: TRBJ2-3; clone size: few; D gene: NA; CDR3 protein: CASSEMTASSTDTQYF; CDR3 DNA: TGCGCCAGCAGCGAAATGACAGCGTCTAGCACAGATACGCAGTATTTT
V gene: TRBV20-1; J gene: TRBJ2-5; clone size: NA; D gene: TRBD2; CDR3 protein: CSARVERGGMRTQYF; CDR3 DNA: TGCAGTGCTAGAGTCGAGCGGGGGGGGATGAGGACCCAGTACTTC
V gene: TRBV29-1; J gene: TRBJ1-1; clone size: few; D gene: NA; CDR3 protein: CSVGERGAEAFF; CDR3 DNA: TGCAGCGTTGGTGAGCGGGGCGCTGAAGCTTTCTTT
V gene: TRBV10-3; J gene: TRBJ2-7; clone size: NA; D gene: TRBD2; CDR3 protein: CATGLAGNEQYF; CDR3 DNA: TGTGCCACCGGACTAGCGGGTAACGAGCAGTACTTC